This TCR beta chain was identified in a study of T cell responses to AZD1222 COVID-19 vaccine. To note about this clone: Its target is unknown.

The repertoire was sequenced with immunoSEQ multiplex PCR; TCRdb's copy has only in-frame clones and lacks some. The sample holds around 160,000 clones, 94% seen once. Whole-study findings and limits: Sampling that yielded the repertoires occurred only after the peak T cell response. There were vaccine-associated CD4 TCRs across spike, dominant at 160-218 and 743-854. After two AZD1222 doses, spike-specific TCR breadth and depth rose versus day 0.

The sample was peripheral blood, taken on day 0 of AZD1222 vaccination. The clonotype comes from an adult in good health.

The CDR3 nucleotides are TGTGCCTGGAGTGTAGTTGGCGGCACTGAAGCTTTCTTT. Amino acid sequence: CAWSVVGGTEAFF. The V call is TRBV30, the J call TRBJ1-1, with no clear D. Trimming removed 0 bases from V and 4 bases from J, with 9 bases in between. The germline gives CDR1 GTSNPN, CDR2 SVGIG (reference sequence). The CDR3 loop spans 13 amino acids.